What follows is one TCR beta chain and its context. As processed by the authors: Amplification of reference gene primers provided the estimated nucleated cell counts. The method was immunoSEQ multiplex PCR; TCRdb's version includes in-frame clones alone and lacks a portion of them. V and J calls and clone size are as listed in that table; D and trimming were resolved from the DNA. The sample has some 200,000 clones; about 85% are singletons. This entry comes from a study of blood T cell repertoires in COVID-19. Study information: The analysed material was cDNA or gDNA that came from T cells, B-cell-depleted T cells, or PBMCs.

The CDR3 extends over 13 amino acids. V shed 4 bases and J shed 5 bases, with 12 bases lying between them. The germline gives CDR1 SGHRS, CDR2 YFSETQ. The clonotype was recovered from a man between 60 and 75 years old with COVID-19, enrolled during active disease. The chain has TRBV5-1 and TRBJ1-1; the D gene is possibly TRBD1 (5 bases). The material sequenced was peripheral blood. The CDR3 nucleotides read TGCGCCAGCAGCCAGAGGGGAGGGACTGAAGCTTTCTTT. Residues: CASSQRGGTEAFF.